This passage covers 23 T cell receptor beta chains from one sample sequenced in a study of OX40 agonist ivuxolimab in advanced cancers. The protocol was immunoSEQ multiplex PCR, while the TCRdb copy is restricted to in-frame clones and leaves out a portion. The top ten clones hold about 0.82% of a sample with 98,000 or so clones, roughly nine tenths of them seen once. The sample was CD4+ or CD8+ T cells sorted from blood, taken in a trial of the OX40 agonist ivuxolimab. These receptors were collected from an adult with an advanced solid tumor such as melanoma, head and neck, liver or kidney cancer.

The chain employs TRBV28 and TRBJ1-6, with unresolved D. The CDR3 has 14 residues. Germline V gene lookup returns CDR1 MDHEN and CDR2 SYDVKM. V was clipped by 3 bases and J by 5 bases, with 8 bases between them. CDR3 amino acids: CASSFPRDNSPLHF. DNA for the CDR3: TGTGCCAGCAGTTTTCCCAGAGATAATTCACCCCTCCACTTT.

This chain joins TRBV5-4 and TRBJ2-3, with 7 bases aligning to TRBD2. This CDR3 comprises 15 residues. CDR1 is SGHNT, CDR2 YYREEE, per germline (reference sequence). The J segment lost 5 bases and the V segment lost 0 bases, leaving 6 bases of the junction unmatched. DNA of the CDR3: TGTGCCAGCAGCTTGGAGTCTTCTAGCGGAGATACGCAGTATTTT. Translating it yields CASSLESSSGDTQYF.

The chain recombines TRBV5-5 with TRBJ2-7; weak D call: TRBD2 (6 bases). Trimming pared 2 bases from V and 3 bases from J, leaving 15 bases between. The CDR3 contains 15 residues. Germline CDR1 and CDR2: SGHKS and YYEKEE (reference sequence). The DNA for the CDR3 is TGTGCCAGCAGCTTACTGGAGGGGTTAGGCTACGAGCAGTACGTC. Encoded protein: CASSLLEGLGYEQYV.

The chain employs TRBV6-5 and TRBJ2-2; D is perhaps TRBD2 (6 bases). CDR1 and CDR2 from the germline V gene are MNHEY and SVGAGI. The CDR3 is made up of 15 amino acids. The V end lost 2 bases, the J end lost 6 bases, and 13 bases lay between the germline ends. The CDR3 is CASSYGGTSAGELFF. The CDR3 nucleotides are TGTGCCAGCAGTTACGGCGGGACTTCCGCCGGGGAGCTGTTTTTT.

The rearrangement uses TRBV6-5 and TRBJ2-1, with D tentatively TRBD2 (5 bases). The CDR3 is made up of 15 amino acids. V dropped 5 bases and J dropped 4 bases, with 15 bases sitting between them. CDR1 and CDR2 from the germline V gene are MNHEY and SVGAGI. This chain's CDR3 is CASSLLAAMYNEQFF. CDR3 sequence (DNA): TGTGCCAGCAGTCTTCTAGCTGCGATGTACAATGAGCAGTTCTTC.

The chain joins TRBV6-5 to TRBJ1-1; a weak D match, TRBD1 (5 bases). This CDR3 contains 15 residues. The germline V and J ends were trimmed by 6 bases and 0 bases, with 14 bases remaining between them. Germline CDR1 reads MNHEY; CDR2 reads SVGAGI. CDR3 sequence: CASSHPGGVNTEAFF. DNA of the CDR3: TGTGCCAGCAGCCACCCTGGAGGGGTGAACACTGAAGCTTTCTTT.

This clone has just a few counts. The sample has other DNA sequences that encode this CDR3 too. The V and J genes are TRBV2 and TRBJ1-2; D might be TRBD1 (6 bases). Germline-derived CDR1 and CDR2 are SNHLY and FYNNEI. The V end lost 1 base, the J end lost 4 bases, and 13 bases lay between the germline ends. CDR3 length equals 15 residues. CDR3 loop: CASSEESRGIYGYTF. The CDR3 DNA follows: TGTGCCAGCAGTGAAGAGAGTAGGGGGATCTATGGCTACACCTTC.

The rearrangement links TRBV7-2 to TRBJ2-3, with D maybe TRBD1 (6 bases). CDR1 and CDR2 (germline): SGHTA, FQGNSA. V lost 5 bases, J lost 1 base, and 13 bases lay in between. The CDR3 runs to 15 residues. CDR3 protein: CASSGLGAGTDTQYF. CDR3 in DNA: TGTGCCAGCAGCGGCCTGGGGGCCGGCACAGATACGCAGTATTTT.

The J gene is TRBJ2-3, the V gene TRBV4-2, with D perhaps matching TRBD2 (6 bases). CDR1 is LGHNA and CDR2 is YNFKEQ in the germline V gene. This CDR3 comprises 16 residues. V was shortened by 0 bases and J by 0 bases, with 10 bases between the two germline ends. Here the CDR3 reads CASSQDGSGSTDTQYF. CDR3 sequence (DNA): TGTGCCAGCAGCCAAGATGGAAGCGGGAGCACAGATACGCAGTATTTT.

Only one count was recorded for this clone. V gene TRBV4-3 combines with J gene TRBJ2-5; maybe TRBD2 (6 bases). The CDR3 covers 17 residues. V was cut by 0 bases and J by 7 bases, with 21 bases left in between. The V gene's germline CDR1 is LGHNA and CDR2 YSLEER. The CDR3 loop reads CASSQDRGGGTPGTQYF. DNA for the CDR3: TGCGCCAGCAGCCAAGATCGAGGTGGAGGGACCCCAGGGACCCAGTACTTC.

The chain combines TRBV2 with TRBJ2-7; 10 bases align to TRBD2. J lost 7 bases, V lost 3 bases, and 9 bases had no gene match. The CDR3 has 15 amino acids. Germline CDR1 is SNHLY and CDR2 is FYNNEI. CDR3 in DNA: TGTGCCAGCAGTGATGGACTAGCGGTTATGGAAGAGCAGTACTTC. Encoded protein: CASSDGLAVMEEQYF.

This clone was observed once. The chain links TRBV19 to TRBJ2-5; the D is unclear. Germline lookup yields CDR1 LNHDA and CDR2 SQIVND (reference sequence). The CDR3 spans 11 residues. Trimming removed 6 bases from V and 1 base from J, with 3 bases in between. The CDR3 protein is CASSPQETQYF. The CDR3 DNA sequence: TGTGCCAGTAGCCCCCAAGAGACCCAGTACTTC.

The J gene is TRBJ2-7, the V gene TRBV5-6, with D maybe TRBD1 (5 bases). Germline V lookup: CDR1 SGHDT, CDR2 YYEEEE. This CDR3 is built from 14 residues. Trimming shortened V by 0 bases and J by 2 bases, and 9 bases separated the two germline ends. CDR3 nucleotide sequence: TGTGCCAGCAGCTTGGGGACATCACCCTACGAGCAGTACGTC. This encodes CASSLGTSPYEQYV.

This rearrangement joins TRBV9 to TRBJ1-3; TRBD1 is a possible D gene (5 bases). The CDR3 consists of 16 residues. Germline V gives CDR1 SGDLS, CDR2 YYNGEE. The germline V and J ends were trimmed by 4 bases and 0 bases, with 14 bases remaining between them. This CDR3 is CASSPRGVLSGNTIYF. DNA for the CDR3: TGTGCCAGCAGCCCACGGGGCGTACTCTCTGGAAACACCATATATTTT.

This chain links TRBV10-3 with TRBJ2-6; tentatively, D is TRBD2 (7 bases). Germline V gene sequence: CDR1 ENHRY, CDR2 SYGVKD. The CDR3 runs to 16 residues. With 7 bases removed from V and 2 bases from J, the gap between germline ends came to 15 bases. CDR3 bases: TGTGCCATCACCCACGAGGGGGGGGCTGGGGCCAACGTCCTGACTTTC. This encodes CAITHEGGAGANVLTF.

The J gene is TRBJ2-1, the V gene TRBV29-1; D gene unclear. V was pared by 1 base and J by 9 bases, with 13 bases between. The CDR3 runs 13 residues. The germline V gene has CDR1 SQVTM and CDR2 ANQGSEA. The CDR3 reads CSVEGRLLGEQFF. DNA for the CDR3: TGCAGCGTTGAAGGGCGTCTGTTAGGTGAGCAGTTCTTC.

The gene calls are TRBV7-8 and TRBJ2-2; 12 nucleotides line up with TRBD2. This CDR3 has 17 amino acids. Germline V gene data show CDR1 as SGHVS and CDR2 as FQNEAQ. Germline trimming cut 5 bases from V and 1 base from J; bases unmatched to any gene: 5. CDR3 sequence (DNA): TGTGCCAGCAGCCTACCTAGCGGGAGGGTGAACACCGGGGAGCTGTTTTTT. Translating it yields CASSLPSGRVNTGELFF.

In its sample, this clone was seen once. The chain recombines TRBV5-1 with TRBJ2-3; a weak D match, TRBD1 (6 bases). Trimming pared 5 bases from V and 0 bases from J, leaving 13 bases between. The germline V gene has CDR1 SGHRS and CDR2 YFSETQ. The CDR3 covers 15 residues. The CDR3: CASSRTDYSTDTQYF. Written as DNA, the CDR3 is TGCGCCAGCAGTCGGACAGACTATAGCACAGATACGCAGTATTTT.

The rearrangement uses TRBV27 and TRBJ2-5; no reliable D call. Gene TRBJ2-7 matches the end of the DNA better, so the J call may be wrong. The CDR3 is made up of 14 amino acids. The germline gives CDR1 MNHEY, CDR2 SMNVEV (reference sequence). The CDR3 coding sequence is TGTGCCAGCAGTCCGCACTCTCTTAATTACGAGCAGTACTTC. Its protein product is CASSPHSLNYEQYF.

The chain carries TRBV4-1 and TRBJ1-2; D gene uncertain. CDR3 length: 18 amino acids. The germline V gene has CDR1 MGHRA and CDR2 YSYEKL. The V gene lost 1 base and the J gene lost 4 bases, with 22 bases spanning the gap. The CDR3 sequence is CASSQGFAPPGMGYGYTF. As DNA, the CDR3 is TGCGCCAGCAGCCAAGGCTTTGCACCCCCGGGAATGGGCTATGGCTACACCTTC.

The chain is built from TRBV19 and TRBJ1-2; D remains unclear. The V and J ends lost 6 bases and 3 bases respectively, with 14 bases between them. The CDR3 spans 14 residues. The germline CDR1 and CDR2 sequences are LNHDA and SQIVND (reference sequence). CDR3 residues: CASSVSVNHYGYTF. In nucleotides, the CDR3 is TGTGCCAGTAGCGTCTCGGTGAATCACTATGGCTACACCTTC.

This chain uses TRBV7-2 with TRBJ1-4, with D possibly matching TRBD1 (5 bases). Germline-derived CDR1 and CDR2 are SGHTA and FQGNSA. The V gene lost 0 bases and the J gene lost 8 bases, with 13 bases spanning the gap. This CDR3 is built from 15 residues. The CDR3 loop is CASSLAGQGREKLFF. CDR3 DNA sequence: TGTGCCAGCAGCTTAGCGGGGCAGGGAAGAGAAAAACTGTTTTTT.

CDR3 loop: CAWSESGQALEKLFF. The CDR3 DNA follows: TGTGCCTGGAGCGAGTCGGGACAGGCGTTAGAAAAACTGTTTTTT. The chain couples TRBV30 to TRBJ1-4, with 8 bases lining up with TRBD1. V was clipped by 3 bases and J by 8 bases; unmatched bases: 11. The germline gives CDR1 GTSNPN, CDR2 SVGIG (reference sequence). The CDR3 runs 15 residues.